This passage covers 12 T cell receptor beta chains from one sample sequenced in a study of OX40 agonist ivuxolimab in advanced cancers. Libraries were prepared by immunoSEQ multiplex PCR; TCRdb keeps only in-frame clonotypes and omits some of them. The table lists about 7,000 clones, roughly 70% of them singletons. The sequencing here drew on CD4+ or CD8+ T cells sorted from blood, taken in a trial of the OX40 agonist ivuxolimab. The receptors here all came from an adult with an advanced solid tumor such as melanoma, head and neck, liver or kidney cancer.

The chain links TRBV6-6 to TRBJ1-5; D call uncertain. The CDR3 sequence is 11 residues long. Germline V gene lookup returns CDR1 MNHNY and CDR2 SVGAGI (reference sequence). Trimming cost V 4 bases and J 11 bases, with 9 bases left between them. The DNA for the CDR3 is TGTGCCAGCAGTTTCCGCCGTGCCCAGCATTTT. Residues: CASSFRRAQHF.

In nucleotides, the CDR3 is TGTGCCAGCAGCGTAGGGGACCTGAACACTGAAGCTTTCTTT. The encoded protein is CASSVGDLNTEAFF. The chain recombines TRBV9 with TRBJ1-1, with D perhaps matching TRBD1 (5 bases). Trimming shortened V by 0 bases and J by 0 bases, and 6 bases separated the two germline ends. Germline CDR1 is SGDLS and CDR2 is YYNGEE. The CDR3 length is 14 residues.

The chain is built from TRBV19 and TRBJ1-5, with D unclear. CDR1 is LNHDA and CDR2 is SQIVND in the germline V gene (reference sequence). Trimming removed 1 base at V and 2 bases at J, with 9 bases between. The CDR3 extends over 15 amino acids. The chain's CDR3 is CASSIVDGGNQPQHF. The CDR3 region has the DNA TGTGCCAGTAGTATAGTAGACGGGGGCAATCAGCCCCAGCATTTT. Looking up the rest from reference TRBV19 and TRBJ1-5 gives the full variable domain: DGGITQSPKYLFRKEGQNVTLSCEQNLNHDAMYWYRQDPGQGLRLIYYSQIVNDFQKGDIAEGYSVSREKKESFPLTVTSAQKNPTAFYLCASSIVDGGNQPQHFGDGTRLSIL.

This chain's CDR3 is CASSLRLSYEQYF. As DNA, the CDR3 is TGTGCCAGCAGCTTACGTTTATCCTACGAGCAGTACTTC. The chain is built from TRBV11-2 and TRBJ2-7; D remains ambiguous. The CDR3 covers 13 residues. The germline V gene encodes CDR1 SGHAT and CDR2 FQNNGV. V was clipped by 2 bases and J by 1 base, with 6 bases between them.

The chain is built from TRBV7-3 and TRBJ1-1, with TRBD1 matching 7 bases. V lost 3 bases to trimming and J lost 5 bases; unmatched junction nucleotides: 3. The germline gives CDR1 SGHTA, CDR2 FQGTGA. CDR3 length: 13 amino acids. The CDR3 spells CASSLQGDTEAFF. The CDR3 nucleotides are TGTGCCAGCAGCTTGCAGGGGGATACTGAAGCTTTCTTT.

This chain connects TRBV6-5 to TRBJ2-4, with a tentative D call TRBD2 (5 bases). The CDR3 covers 14 residues. CDR1 and CDR2 from the germline V gene are MNHEY and SVGAGI. The V end was cut by 0 bases, the J end by 6 bases, with 9 bases between. The CDR3 loop reads CASSYSGVVNIQYF. CDR3 DNA: TGTGCCAGCAGTTACTCCGGGGTGGTAAACATTCAGTACTTC.

V and J are TRBV7-6 and TRBJ2-5; tentative D call: TRBD1 (6 bases). The CDR3 is made up of 14 amino acids. Germline assignment: CDR1 SGHVS and CDR2 FNYEAQ. Trimming left V 5 bases short and J 1 base short, with 11 bases between. The CDR3 sequence: CASSLRDTQETQYF. CDR3 nucleotides: TGTGCCAGCAGCCTCCGGGACACCCAAGAGACCCAGTACTTC.

The chain couples TRBV5-5 to TRBJ1-5, with 7 positions matching TRBD1. The J segment lost 7 bases and the V segment lost 0 bases, leaving 7 bases of the junction unmatched. This CDR3 comprises 15 residues. The germline gives CDR1 SGHKS, CDR2 YYEKEE (reference sequence). The CDR3 DNA reads as TGTGCCAGCAGCTTGGCAGCAGGGGGGCAACAGCCCCAGCATTTT. Protein product: CASSLAAGGQQPQHF.

In regard to this clone: Other DNA sequences in the sample encode the same CDR3. The rearrangement uses TRBV5-4 and TRBJ2-4, with 9 bases lining up with TRBD1. V shed 0 bases, J shed 5 bases, and the junction held 0 bases outside the gene matches. This CDR3 contains 14 residues. Germline V lookup: CDR1 SGHNT, CDR2 YYREEE (reference sequence). The CDR3 DNA reads TGTGCCAGCAGCTTGGGACAGGGGGAAAACATTCAGTACTTC. It is translated as CASSLGQGENIQYF.

The chain combines TRBV9 with TRBJ2-1; TRBD2 matches 11 bases. Germline V gene lookup returns CDR1 SGDLS and CDR2 YYNGEE. V lost 3 bases to trimming and J lost 7 bases; unmatched junction nucleotides: 3. This CDR3 has 14 residues. The CDR3 spells CASSGLAGSNEQFF. In nucleotides, the CDR3 is TGTGCCAGCAGCGGACTAGCGGGGTCTAATGAGCAGTTCTTC.

The chain uses TRBV7-2 and TRBJ2-3; 10 positions agree with TRBD2. V dropped 5 bases and J dropped 3; count of bases not matched to a gene: 2. CDR1 is SGHTA and CDR2 is FQGNSA in the germline V gene. The CDR3 consists of 14 residues. The chain's CDR3 is CASSTSGMTDTQYF. CDR3 bases: TGTGCCAGCAGCACTAGCGGGATGACAGATACGCAGTATTTT.

The V and J genes are TRBV7-3 and TRBJ2-5; maybe TRBD1 (6 bases). Trimming took off 3 bases at V and 1 base at J, with 12 bases between the two ends. The CDR3 sequence is 15 residues long. Germline V gene data show CDR1 as SGHTA and CDR2 as FQGTGA. CDR3 amino acids: CASSLGHQFQETQYF. CDR3 nucleotide sequence: TGTGCCAGCAGCTTGGGACACCAATTCCAAGAGACCCAGTACTTC.